The 26 T cell receptor beta chains reported below all come from one sample, sequenced in a study of T cells after yellow fever vaccination. TCRdb re-called the 5' RACE reads with MiXCR, one entry per CDR3 protein. The sample has around 300,000 distinct CDR3 sequences, around 4.3% seen once. Sequences were derived from PBMCs, sampled 15 days after the yellow fever booster vaccination. Receptors were obtained from a man aged 18 to 29 who received the YFV17D yellow fever vaccine.

The rearrangement links TRBV7-3 to TRBJ2-3, with 14 nucleotides matching TRBD2. Germline CDR1 and CDR2: SGHTA and FQGTGA. The ends lost 5 bases at V and 7 bases at J; junction bases unmatched: 8. CDR3 size: 16 residues. DNA for the CDR3: TGTGCCAGCAGCACGTCGACTAGCGGGGGGGAGAATACGCAGTATTTT. Amino acid sequence: CASSTSTSGGENTQYF.

This clonotype was detected ten times or more. The chain combines TRBV7-2 with TRBJ2-1; tentatively, D is TRBD1 (6 bases). This CDR3 comprises 15 residues. Germline loops: CDR1 SGHTA, CDR2 FQGNSA. Trimming took 1 base from V and 2 from J, leaving 9 bases between them. The CDR3 nucleotides are TGTGCCAGCAGCTTAGAGGGGGAGACCTACAATGAGCAGTTCTTC. Protein sequence: CASSLEGETYNEQFF.

Many counts were recorded for this clonotype. The chain joins TRBV7-8 to TRBJ1-2, with 9 positions matching TRBD1. Germline CDR1 reads SGHVS; CDR2 reads FQNEAQ. This CDR3 has 16 amino acids. V trimming: 5 bases; J trimming: 3 bases; junction bases outside the gene matches: 10. CDR3 sequence reads: CASSPRRTGADYGYTF. For the CDR3, the DNA is TGTGCCAGCAGCCCCCGTCGGACAGGGGCGGACTATGGCTACACCTTC. The full variable domain, rest sourced from reference TRBV7-8 and TRBJ1-2, is GAGVSQSPRYKVAKRGQDVALRCDPISGHVSLFWYQQALGQGPEFLTYFQNEAQLDKSGLPSDRFFAERPEGSVSTLKIQRTQQEDSAVYLCASSPRRTGADYGYTFGSGTRLTVV.

This clonotype was recorded at least ten times. The chain has TRBV27 and TRBJ2-7, with D possibly being TRBD1 (6 bases). From germline, CDR1 is MNHEY and CDR2 SMNVEV (reference sequence). Trimming pared 7 bases from V and 5 bases from J, leaving 18 bases between. The CDR3 spans 14 residues. The CDR3 sequence is CASTGAGRVHEQYF. The CDR3 bases are TGTGCCAGCACAGGGGCAGGCCGCGTACACGAGCAGTACTTC.

This clonotype was seen more than once but under ten times. The chain joins TRBV4-1 to TRBJ2-1; no definite D call. The germline gives CDR1 MGHRA, CDR2 YSYEKL. The CDR3 has 13 amino acids. V was shortened by 1 base and J by 10 bases, with 11 bases between the two germline ends. The DNA for the CDR3 is TGCGCCAGCAGCCAAGTTTTAGTTGGCGAGCAGTTCTTC. The encoded protein is CASSQVLVGEQFF.

This clonotype appeared many times. The rearrangement uses TRBV20-1 and TRBJ1-6, with TRBD1 as a possible D gene (5 bases). The CDR3 has 12 amino acids. V dropped 6 bases and J dropped 9 bases, with 12 bases sitting between them. Germline V gene lookup returns CDR1 DFQATT and CDR2 SNEGSKA (reference sequence). CDR3 sequence (DNA): TGCAGTGCCGTAGACAGTGCTTCACCCCTCCACTTT. Translated: CSAVDSASPLHF.

V usage is TRBV7-9 and J usage is TRBJ2-7; D remains unclear. The germline V gene encodes CDR1 SEHNR and CDR2 FQNEAQ (reference sequence). CDR3 length: 14 residues. V shed 4 bases and J shed 2 bases, with 12 bases lying between them. CDR3 coding DNA: TGTGCCAGCAGCTCCCCCCGGAACCCCTACGAGCAGTACGTC. It specifies CASSSPRNPYEQYV.

This clonotype was recorded at least ten times. The rearrangement joins TRBV27 to TRBJ2-1; D is ambiguous. The CDR3 covers 13 residues. V lost 3 bases and J lost 1, with 4 bases in between. Germline V gives CDR1 MNHEY, CDR2 SMNVEV (reference sequence). The CDR3 region is CASSFKSYNEQFF. The CDR3 DNA is TGTGCCAGCAGTTTCAAGTCCTACAATGAGCAGTTCTTC.

This clonotype was seen ten or more times. The rearrangement uses TRBV7-2 and TRBJ2-3, with 9 positions matching TRBD2. This CDR3 has 16 residues. The V gene's germline CDR1 is SGHTA and CDR2 FQGNSA. V lost 5 bases, J lost 5 bases, and 11 bases stayed unmatched. The CDR3 is CASSPTAGGPVDTQYF. CDR3 DNA sequence: TGTGCCAGCAGCCCCACGGCGGGGGGGCCGGTAGATACGCAGTATTTT.

This clonotype was picked up many times. V usage is TRBV6-5 and J usage is TRBJ2-2; 11 bases map to TRBD2. CDR1 and CDR2 from the germline V gene are MNHEY and SVGAGI. J was trimmed by 6 bases and V by 8 bases; bases with no gene match: 5. The CDR3 is 14 amino acids. The CDR3 coding sequence is TGTGCCAGCCGGGGTAGCGGGGGGGCCGGGGAGCTGTTTTTT. As protein: CASRGSGGAGELFF.

This clonotype was counted ten times or more. The chain has TRBV7-9 and TRBJ1-1; D uncertain. V lost 6 bases, J lost 1 base, and 3 bases lay in between. This CDR3 comprises 11 residues. From germline, CDR1 is SEHNR and CDR2 FQNEAQ (reference sequence). The CDR3 DNA reads TGTGCCAGCAGTACGAACACTGAAGCTTTCTTT. Protein sequence: CASSTNTEAFF.

This clonotype showed up just a few times. CDR3 DNA sequence: TGCGCCAGCAGCCAAGATTTGGGTTACGAGCAGTACTTC. It is translated as CASSQDLGYEQYF. This chain connects TRBV4-3 to TRBJ2-7, with unresolved D. CDR1 and CDR2 (germline): LGHNA, YSLEER. This CDR3 region has 13 residues. Trimming left V 0 bases short and J 4 bases short, with 7 bases between.

The sample holds one count of this clonotype. The V and J genes are TRBV27 and TRBJ2-1; 7 nucleotides align to TRBD2. J gave up 4 bases and V 6 bases, and 6 bases lay outside the gene matches. This CDR3 region has 14 residues. Germline CDR1 reads MNHEY; CDR2 reads SMNVEV (reference sequence). In DNA, the CDR3 is TGTGCCAGCAGCCCGGGACTACAGTACAATGAGCAGTTCTTC. This encodes CASSPGLQYNEQFF.

This clonotype came up many times. The rearrangement uses TRBV7-6 and TRBJ1-6; D not certain. V lost 1 base and J lost 11, with 15 bases in between. The CDR3 runs 15 residues. Germline CDR1 reads SGHVS; CDR2 reads FNYEAQ. This CDR3 is CASSLGHGEEAPLHF. The CDR3 DNA is TGTGCCAGCAGCTTAGGTCACGGAGAAGAGGCACCCCTCCACTTT.

This clonotype was seen at least ten times. The chain recombines TRBV6-2 or TRBV6-3 with TRBJ2-7; no clear D gene. Germline loops: CDR1 MNHEY, CDR2 SVGEGT. The V gene lost 6 bases and the J gene lost 6 bases, with 15 bases spanning the gap. CDR3 length: 13 residues. The DNA for the CDR3 is TGTGCCAGCAGCGACCAAGCTTGGGCCGAGCAGTACGTC. Translating it yields CASSDQAWAEQYV.

This clonotype came up a few times. The germline gene is not matched at one end of the junction; a read error may be the cause. This chain joins TRBV4-2 and TRBJ2-7, with D uncertain. Germline values: CDR1 LGHNA, CDR2 YNFKEQ. This CDR3 spans 14 amino acids. Written as DNA, the CDR3 is TGTGCCAGCAGCCAAGAGGAGACACTACCCTGGTTGAACTTC. This translates into CASSQEETLPWLNF.

This clonotype came up many times. V and J are TRBV4-3 and TRBJ2-7; D unclear. The germline gives CDR1 LGHNA, CDR2 YSLEER. V was cut by 1 base and J by 6 bases, with 7 bases left in between. This CDR3 is built from 12 residues. The CDR3: CASSQGGSEQYF. The CDR3 DNA reads as TGCGCCAGCAGCCAAGGAGGCTCCGAGCAGTACTTC.

There are many counts of this clonotype. The chain uses TRBV7-2 and TRBJ2-3, with D perhaps assigned TRBD1 or TRBD2 (6 bases each). Germline V gene sequence: CDR1 SGHTA, CDR2 FQGNSA. The CDR3 sequence is 15 residues long. The germline V and J ends were trimmed by 3 bases and 0 bases, with 10 bases remaining between them. The CDR3 DNA follows: TGTGCCAGCAGCTTTTGGGGGGCAAGCACAGATACGCAGTATTTT. Its protein product is CASSFWGASTDTQYF. Based on the CDR3 plus reference TRBV7-2 and TRBJ2-3, the full variable domain is GAGVSQSPSNKVTEKGKDVELRCDPISGHTALYWYRQSLGQGLEFLIYFQGNSAPDKSGLPSDRFSAERTGGSVSTLTIQRTQQEDSAVYLCASSFWGASTDTQYFGPGTRLTVL.

This clonotype was recorded many times. The J gene is TRBJ1-1, the V gene TRBV4-1, with D uncertain. The V and J ends lost 4 bases and 11 bases respectively, with 20 bases between them. This CDR3 contains 14 residues. Germline-derived CDR1 and CDR2 are MGHRA and YSYEKL. In DNA form, the CDR3 reads TGCGCCAGCAGCCTCGATCGTTCGGGCCGGAGGGCTTTCTTT. This sequence encodes CASSLDRSGRRAFF.

Many counts were recorded for this clonotype. This chain links TRBV4-3 with TRBJ2-2, with 7 bases identical to TRBD1. In germline, CDR1 is LGHNA, CDR2 YSLEER. Trimming took 4 bases from V and 9 from J; bases not matched to a gene: 5. This CDR3 has 13 residues. The CDR3 nucleotides are TGCGCCAGCAGCCGACAGGGCAACCGGGAGCTGTTTTTT. Protein sequence: CASSRQGNRELFF.

This clonotype was observed many times. The chain joins TRBV11-1 to TRBJ2-1; 13 nucleotides agree with TRBD2. The CDR3 sequence is 18 residues long. Germline CDR1 reads SGHAT; CDR2 reads FQDESV (reference sequence). The ends lost 5 bases at V and 0 bases at J; junction bases unmatched: 7. This CDR3 is CASSRLAGGESSYNEQFF. Here the CDR3 DNA reads TGTGCCAGCAGCAGACTAGCGGGGGGCGAAAGCTCCTACAATGAGCAGTTCTTC.

This clonotype was observed a handful of times. The rearrangement joins TRBV4-2 to TRBJ1-6; D ambiguous. The V end lost 0 bases, the J end lost 7 bases, and 13 bases lay between the germline ends. Germline CDR1 is LGHNA and CDR2 is YNFKEQ. The CDR3 runs 16 residues. The CDR3 DNA is TGTGCCAGCAGCCAAGAAAGGACCGCGGGGAATTCACCCCTCCACTTT. Translating gives CASSQERTAGNSPLHF.

The chain links TRBV12-3 or TRBV12-4 to TRBJ1-2; 9 nucleotides match TRBD1. CDR3 size: 14 residues. After removal of 2 bases from V and 6 bases from J, the junction contained 4 bases not matched to a gene. CDR3 protein: CASSLIGQGNGYTF. The CDR3 DNA follows: TGTGCCAGCAGTTTAATCGGACAGGGGAATGGCTACACCTTC.

Ten or more counts support this clonotype. The J gene is TRBJ2-1, the V gene TRBV5-1, with 10 bases fitting TRBD2. The CDR3 is 14 residues long. Germline V lookup: CDR1 SGHRS, CDR2 YFSETQ. J was trimmed by 10 bases and V by 3 bases; bases with no gene match: 7. Here the CDR3 DNA reads TGCGCCAGCAGCTACGTAGCGGGGGGTCGGGAGCAGTTCTTC. It specifies CASSYVAGGREQFF.

This clonotype was observed many times. The chain recombines TRBV12-3 or TRBV12-4 with TRBJ1-3; D gene ambiguous. V lost 7 bases and J 0 bases, leaving 10 bases between the germline ends. The CDR3 consists of 14 residues. Written as DNA, the CDR3 is TGTGCCAGCAATGGGCGCTCCTCTGGAAACACCATATATTTT. Residues: CASNGRSSGNTIYF.

V gene TRBV7-2 combines with J gene TRBJ1-1; D not certain. The germline V gene encodes CDR1 SGHTA and CDR2 FQGNSA. V shed 3 bases and J shed 3 bases, with 8 bases lying between them. The CDR3 is 13 amino acids. The CDR3 protein is CASSLISDTEAFF. The CDR3 nucleotides read TGTGCCAGCAGCTTGATCTCGGACACTGAAGCTTTCTTT.